This entry is about one TCR beta chain. Antigen: not known. It was from PBMCs that CD4+ and CD8+ T cells were sorted. V gave up 5 bases and J gave up 5 bases; unmatched junction bases: 9. Germline V gene sequence: CDR1 SGHRS, CDR2 YFSETQ. This CDR3 has 14 amino acids. cDNA reverse transcribed from extracted RNA served as the sequencing template. Some clones are missing from TCRdb's copy, which holds only in-frame ones; the method was immunoSEQ multiplex PCR. The sample has 200,000 to 250,000 clones, about two thirds seen once. These data are taken from a study of CD8+ T cells in alopecia areata. The wider study: Treated patients were dosed with oral tofacitinib, taking 5 to 10 mg twice daily. Patients took tofacitinib for 6 to 18 months, followed by 6 drug-free months.

General study points: Mice gave a clearer picture of TCR sharing than patients did, possibly for HLA-related reasons.

This specimen consisted of CD4+ T cells sorted from blood, obtained at week 0. The V call is TRBV5-1, the J call TRBJ1-1, with 7 positions matching TRBD1. This sequence was found in a human donor with alopecia areata. CDR3 sequence reads: CASSLTGAVTEAFF. In DNA form, the CDR3 reads TGCGCCAGCAGTTTAACAGGGGCAGTGACTGAAGCTTTCTTT. Full variable domain (rest looked up from reference TRBV5-1 and TRBJ1-1): KAGVTQTPRYLIKTRGQQVTLSCSPISGHRSVSWYQQTPGQGLQFLFEYFSETQRNKGNFPGRFSGRQFSNSRSEMNVSTLELGDSALYLCASSLTGAVTEAFFGQGTRLTVV.